A selection of T cell receptor beta chains follows, all from one sample in a study of human T cells and chemical hapten exposure. TCRdb processed the RACE reads anew with MiXCR; each CDR3 protein has one entry. The profile shows around 100,000 distinct CDR3 sequences, approximately 11% of them singletons. Sequenced here: whole blood, sampled in connection with sensitization to the hapten diphenylcyclopropenone (DPC). Receptor source: a woman aged 40 to 50 with alopecia areata. Some clones in this sample may be carry-over from other donors' samples. The CDR3 runs from the conserved cysteine through the conserved F or W. The order of the fields is CDR3 length, D gene, J gene, clone size, V gene, CDR3 protein, CDR3 DNA. A D gene is named only where the DNA matches it firmly. Clone size is not always given. Where it is, it says once, few, many or a class for expanded clones.

CDR3 length: 15; D gene: NA; J gene: TRBJ1-1; clone size: many; V gene: TRBV7-3; CDR3 protein: CASSLMAGRNTEAFF; CDR3 DNA: TGTGCCAGCAGCTTAATGGCGGGGAGGAACACTGAAGCTTTCTTT
CDR3 length: 15; D gene: NA; J gene: TRBJ1-6; clone size: NA; V gene: TRBV4-3; CDR3 protein: CASSQERRGNSPLHF; CDR3 DNA: TGCGCCAGCAGCCAAGAACGCCGGGGAAATTCACCCCTCCACTTT
CDR3 length: 15; D gene: NA; J gene: TRBJ1-1; clone size: many; V gene: TRBV7-6; CDR3 protein: CASSPTDSLSTEAFF; CDR3 DNA: TGTGCCAGCAGCCCTACCGACAGTTTGAGCACTGAAGCTTTCTTT
CDR3 length: 12; D gene: NA; J gene: TRBJ2-3; clone size: many; V gene: TRBV10-2; CDR3 protein: CASSLAADTQYF; CDR3 DNA: TGCGCCAGCAGTCTAGCAGCAGATACGCAGTATTTT
CDR3 length: 13; D gene: TRBD1; J gene: TRBJ1-2; clone size: NA; V gene: TRBV18; CDR3 protein: CASSTTGSYGYTF; CDR3 DNA: TGTGCCAGCTCAACGACAGGGTCCTATGGCTACACCTTC
CDR3 length: 11; D gene: NA; J gene: TRBJ1-2; clone size: many; V gene: TRBV30; CDR3 protein: CAWSSIRGYTF; CDR3 DNA: TGTGCCTGGAGCAGTATTAGAGGCTACACCTTC
CDR3 length: 16; D gene: TRBD2; J gene: TRBJ2-1; clone size: many; V gene: TRBV6-2/TRBV6-3; CDR3 protein: CASLGAGALSYNEQFF; CDR3 DNA: TGTGCCAGCTTAGGAGCGGGGGCCCTCTCCTACAATGAGCAGTTCTTC
CDR3 length: 16; D gene: NA; J gene: TRBJ2-1; clone size: few; V gene: TRBV7-2; CDR3 protein: CASSLAAAGLYNEQFF; CDR3 DNA: TGTGCCAGCAGCTTAGCTGCGGCAGGGTTGTACAATGAGCAGTTCTTC
CDR3 length: 16; D gene: NA; J gene: TRBJ1-1; clone size: NA; V gene: TRBV5-1; CDR3 protein: CASSLEALFANTEAFF; CDR3 DNA: TGCGCCAGCAGCTTGGAGGCCCTTTTTGCGAACACTGAAGCTTTCTTT
CDR3 length: 14; D gene: TRBD1; J gene: TRBJ2-1; clone size: many; V gene: TRBV5-1; CDR3 protein: CASSLAGQPNEQFF; CDR3 DNA: TGCGCCAGCAGCTTGGCGGGACAGCCTAATGAGCAGTTCTTC
CDR3 length: 15; D gene: TRBD1; J gene: TRBJ2-1; clone size: NA; V gene: TRBV6-2/TRBV6-3; CDR3 protein: CASTAPGTGYNEQFF; CDR3 DNA: TGTGCCAGCACCGCTCCCGGGACAGGGTACAATGAGCAGTTCTTC
CDR3 length: 15; D gene: NA; J gene: TRBJ2-3; clone size: few; V gene: TRBV7-2; CDR3 protein: CASSFGDGASYTQYF; CDR3 DNA: TGTGCCAGCAGCTTCGGGGACGGGGCTTCGTATACGCAGTATTTT